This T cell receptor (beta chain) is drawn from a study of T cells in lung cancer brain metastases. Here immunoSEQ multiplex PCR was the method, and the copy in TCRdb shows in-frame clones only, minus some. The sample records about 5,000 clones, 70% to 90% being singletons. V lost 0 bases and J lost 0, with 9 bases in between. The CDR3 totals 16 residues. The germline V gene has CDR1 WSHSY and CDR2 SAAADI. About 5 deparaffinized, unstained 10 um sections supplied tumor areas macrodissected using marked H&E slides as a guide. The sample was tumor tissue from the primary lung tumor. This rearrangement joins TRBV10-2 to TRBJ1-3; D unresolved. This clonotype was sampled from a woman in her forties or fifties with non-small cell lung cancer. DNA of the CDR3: TGCGCCAGCAGTGAGTCAATCCCAGACTCTGGAAACACCATATATTTT. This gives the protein CASSESIPDSGNTIYF.